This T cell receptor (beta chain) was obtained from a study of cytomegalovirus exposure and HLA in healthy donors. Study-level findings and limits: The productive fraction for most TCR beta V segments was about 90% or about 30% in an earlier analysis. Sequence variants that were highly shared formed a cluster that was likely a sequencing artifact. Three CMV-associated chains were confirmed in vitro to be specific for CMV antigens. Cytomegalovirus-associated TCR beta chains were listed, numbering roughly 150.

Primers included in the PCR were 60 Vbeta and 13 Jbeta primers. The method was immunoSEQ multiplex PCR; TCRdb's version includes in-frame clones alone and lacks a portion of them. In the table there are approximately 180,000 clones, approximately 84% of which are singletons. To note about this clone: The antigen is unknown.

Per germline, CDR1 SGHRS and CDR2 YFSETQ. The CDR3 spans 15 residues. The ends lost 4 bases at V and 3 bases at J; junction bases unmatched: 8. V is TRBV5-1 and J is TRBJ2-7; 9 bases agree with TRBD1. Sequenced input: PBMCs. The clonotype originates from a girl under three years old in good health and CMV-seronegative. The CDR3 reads CASSPKDRGNYEQYF. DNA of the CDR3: TGCGCCAGCAGCCCTAAGGACAGGGGAAACTACGAGCAGTACTTC.